The 17 T cell receptor beta chains below all came from one sample that was sequenced in a study of early T cells in non-severe SARS-CoV-2 infection (dated by TCRdb to about 2021). Library creation used 5' RACE. TCRdb lists the instrument as NextSeq 500. TCRdb took the public reads, trimmed them with fastp at Q25, ran MiXCR for clone calling and kept in-frame beta chains. A single entry per CDR3 protein holds the most common genes and DNA from its merged rows. The sample table shows some 54,000 distinct CDR3 sequences, and about 9.1% are seen once. Over 8.5% of the sample is in the top ten clones. The material sequenced was whole blood. These receptors were taken from an adult who was a healthcare worker with PCR-confirmed SARS-CoV-2 infection or an uninfected control (not recorded which).

This clonotype came up many times. The genes are TRBV7-9 and TRBJ2-7; tentatively, D is TRBD1 (6 bases). V gave up 1 base and J gave up 2 bases, with 12 bases separating them. CDR1 and CDR2 (germline): SEHNR, FQNEAQ (reference sequence). This CDR3 is built from 15 residues. The CDR3 reads CASSLDRTVAYEQYF. In DNA, the CDR3 is TGTGCCAGCAGCTTAGATCGGACAGTTGCCTACGAGCAGTACTTC.

This clonotype was counted only a few times. The chain links TRBV5-5 to TRBJ2-7; the D gene is possibly TRBD2 (6 bases). This CDR3 has 15 amino acids. Germline lookup yields CDR1 SGHKS and CDR2 YYEKEE (reference sequence). With 0 bases removed from V and 0 bases from J, the gap between germline ends came to 10 bases. The CDR3 loop reads CASSLGGGSSYEQYF. The DNA for the CDR3 is TGTGCCAGCAGCTTGGGTGGGGGGAGCTCCTACGAGCAGTACTTC.

The V call is TRBV11-2, the J call TRBJ2-1; 7 bases are shared with TRBD2. Germline V lookup: CDR1 SGHAT, CDR2 FQNNGV. The CDR3 extends over 15 amino acids. Trimming removed 0 bases from V and 8 bases from J; junction bases left unmatched: 7. The CDR3 is CASSLEAGWWYEQFF. Here the CDR3 DNA reads TGTGCCAGCAGCTTAGAAGCGGGATGGTGGTATGAGCAGTTCTTC.

This clonotype occurred many times. The rearrangement links TRBV5-5 to TRBJ1-5; a possible D gene is TRBD1 (6 bases). V lost 0 bases and J lost 7, with 17 bases in between. Germline lookup yields CDR1 SGHKS and CDR2 YYEKEE (reference sequence). This CDR3 comprises 16 residues. CDR3 bases: TGTGCCAGCAGCTTGGGGATGGACAGCCGTATGCAGCCCCAGCATTTT. Amino acids: CASSLGMDSRMQPQHF.

The genes are TRBV7-9 and TRBJ1-3; D might be TRBD1 (5 bases). The germline V and J ends were trimmed by 6 bases and 3 bases, with 15 bases remaining between them. The CDR3 has 15 residues. The germline CDR1 and CDR2 sequences are SEHNR and FQNEAQ (reference sequence). The DNA for the CDR3 is TGTGCCAGCAGGCCTCCGGGGGGTGGTGGAAACACCATATATTTT. Translation gives CASRPPGGGGNTIYF.

This clonotype was detected only a few times. This chain connects TRBV20-1 to TRBJ2-1; D unresolved. V lost 6 bases to trimming and J lost 9 bases, with 18 bases between them. The germline V gene has CDR1 DFQATT and CDR2 SNEGSKA (reference sequence). This CDR3 has 13 residues. The DNA for the CDR3 is TGCAGTGCCCTCGTTCGGGCCTTCGGTGAGCAGTTCTTC. This codes for CSALVRAFGEQFF.

This clonotype has just a few counts. V gene TRBV7-9 combines with J gene TRBJ2-2; 9 bases are shared with TRBD2. V trimming: 5 bases; J trimming: 5 bases; junction bases outside the gene matches: 12. Germline lookup yields CDR1 SEHNR and CDR2 FQNEAQ (reference sequence). This CDR3 contains 17 residues. The CDR3 protein is CASSPISGRRGTGELFF. CDR3 in DNA: TGTGCCAGCAGCCCCATTAGCGGGAGAAGGGGTACCGGGGAGCTGTTTTTT.

V gene TRBV5-1 combines with J gene TRBJ2-7; D is unclear. Trimming took 1 base from V and 2 from J, leaving 7 bases between them. CDR1 SGHRS and CDR2 YFSETQ come from the germline V gene. The CDR3 is 13 residues long. Written as DNA, the CDR3 is TGCGCCAGCAGCTTGATATCCCCCTACGAGCAGTACTTC. It is translated as CASSLISPYEQYF.

The chain carries TRBV5-1 and TRBJ2-1; TRBD2 agrees at 7 bases. Germline V gene lookup returns CDR1 SGHRS and CDR2 YFSETQ. J gave up 9 bases and V 4 bases, and 7 bases lay outside the gene matches. This CDR3 region has 13 residues. In DNA form, the CDR3 reads TGCGCCAGCAGCAAAGAACCTAGCGGTGAGCAGTTCTTC. It translates to CASSKEPSGEQFF.

At least ten counts were recorded for this clonotype. The chain links TRBV15 to TRBJ2-7; 12 nucleotides line up with TRBD2. J gave up 2 bases and V 1 base, and 0 bases lay outside the gene matches. There are 15 residues in the CDR3. The V gene's germline CDR1 is LNHNV and CDR2 YYDKDF (reference sequence). CDR3 sequence: CATSRGLAGAYEQYF. The CDR3 coding sequence is TGTGCCACCAGCAGAGGACTAGCGGGAGCCTACGAGCAGTACTTC. The full variable domain, its missing parts supplied by reference TRBV15 and TRBJ2-7, is DAMVIQNPRYQVTQFGKPVTLSCSQTLNHNVMYWYQQKSSQAPKLLFHYYDKDFNNEADTPDNFQSRRPNTSFCFLDIRSPGLGDTAMYLCATSRGLAGAYEQYFGPGTRLTVT.

This clonotype was seen at least ten times. The chain recombines TRBV9 with TRBJ2-1; tentatively, D is TRBD2 (6 bases). Germline V gene data show CDR1 as SGDLS and CDR2 as YYNGEE. The CDR3 sequence is 14 residues long. The V gene lost 4 bases and the J gene lost 1 base, with 9 bases spanning the gap. In DNA form, the CDR3 reads TGTGCCAGCAGCTTCGCGGGGTCCTACAATGAGCAGTTCTTC. Its protein product is CASSFAGSYNEQFF.

The chain couples TRBV19 to TRBJ2-6; D is uncertain. This CDR3 is 13 amino acids long. V gave up 8 bases and J gave up 4 bases, with 9 bases separating them. Germline V gives CDR1 LNHDA, CDR2 SQIVND (reference sequence). CDR3 sequence reads: CASCPGGANVLTF. As DNA, the CDR3 is TGTGCCAGTTGCCCTGGGGGGGCCAACGTCCTGACTTTC.

This clonotype was observed at least ten times. This chain uses TRBV7-2 with TRBJ1-5; D is ambiguous. Per the germline V gene, CDR1 is SGHTA and CDR2 is FQGNSA. The CDR3 runs 15 residues. The V end lost 4 bases, the J end lost 1 base, and 11 bases lay between the germline ends. CDR3 amino acids: CASSSSGRSNQPQHF. The CDR3 coding sequence is TGTGCCAGCAGCTCCTCTGGGCGGAGCAATCAGCCCCAGCATTTT.

V usage is TRBV5-1 and J usage is TRBJ2-5; D is ambiguous. The germline V gene encodes CDR1 SGHRS and CDR2 YFSETQ. The CDR3 is 13 amino acids. V was pared by 5 bases and J by 4 bases, with 12 bases between. The CDR3 DNA reads as TGCGCCAGCAGACCCGGCCCCGCAGAGACCCAGTACTTC. Protein sequence: CASRPGPAETQYF. Together with reference TRBV5-1 and TRBJ2-5, the CDR3 gives the full variable domain: KAGVTQTPRYLIKTRGQQVTLSCSPISGHRSVSWYQQTPGQGLQFLFEYFSETQRNKGNFPGRFSGRQFSNSRSEMNVSTLELGDSALYLCASRPGPAETQYFGPGTRLLVL.

The chain couples TRBV4-2 to TRBJ2-6, with D uncertain. CDR3 length: 13 residues. V was shortened by 1 base and J by 10 bases, with 8 bases between the two germline ends. In germline, CDR1 is LGHNA, CDR2 YNFKEQ. DNA of the CDR3: TGTGCCAGCAGCCAAGTTGGCCTTAACGTCCTGACTTTC. This translates into CASSQVGLNVLTF.

This chain's CDR3 is CASSQVVEQYF. Written as DNA, the CDR3 is TGTGCCAGCAGCCAAGTGGTCGAGCAGTACTTC. This chain connects TRBV7-9 to TRBJ2-7; D remains ambiguous. V was trimmed by 5 bases and J by 6 bases, leaving 8 bases between them. Germline values: CDR1 SEHNR, CDR2 FQNEAQ (reference sequence). The CDR3 spans 11 residues.

This clonotype came up many times. The rearrangement uses TRBV12-5 and TRBJ2-5, with 9 bases aligning to TRBD2. This CDR3 has 15 amino acids. Germline values: CDR1 LGHNT, CDR2 FRNRAP. Trimming removed 1 base from V and 2 bases from J; junction bases left unmatched: 2. This chain's CDR3 is CASGLGLAEQETQYF. DNA for the CDR3: TGTGCTAGTGGTTTGGGACTAGCGGAACAAGAGACCCAGTACTTC.